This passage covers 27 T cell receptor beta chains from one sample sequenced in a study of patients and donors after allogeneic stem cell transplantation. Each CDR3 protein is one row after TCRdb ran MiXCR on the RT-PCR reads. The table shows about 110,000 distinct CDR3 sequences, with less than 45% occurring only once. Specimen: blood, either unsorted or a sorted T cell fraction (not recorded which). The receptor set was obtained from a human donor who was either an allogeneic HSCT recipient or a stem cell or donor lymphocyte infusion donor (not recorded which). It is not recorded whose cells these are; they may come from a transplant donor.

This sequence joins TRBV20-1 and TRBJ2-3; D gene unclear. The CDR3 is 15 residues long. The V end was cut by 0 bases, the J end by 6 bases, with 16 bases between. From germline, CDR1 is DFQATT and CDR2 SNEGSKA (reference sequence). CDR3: CSARDLPWHSDTQYF. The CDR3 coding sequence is TGCAGTGCTAGAGATCTGCCCTGGCATAGTGATACGCAGTATTTT.

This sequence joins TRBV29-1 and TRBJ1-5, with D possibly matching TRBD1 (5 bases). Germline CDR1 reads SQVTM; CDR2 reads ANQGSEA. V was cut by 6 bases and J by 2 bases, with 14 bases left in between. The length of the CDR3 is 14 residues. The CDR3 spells CSVSGGGGNQPQHF. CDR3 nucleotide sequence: TGCAGCGTATCCGGGGGAGGGGGCAATCAGCCCCAGCATTTT.

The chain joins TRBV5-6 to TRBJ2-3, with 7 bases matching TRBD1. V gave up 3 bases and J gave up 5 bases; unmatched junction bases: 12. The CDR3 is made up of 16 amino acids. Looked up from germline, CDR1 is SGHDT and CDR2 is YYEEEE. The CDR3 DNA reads TGTGCCAGCAGCTCCGCCGGGACAGCCTTCAAAGATACGCAGTATTTT. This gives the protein CASSSAGTAFKDTQYF.

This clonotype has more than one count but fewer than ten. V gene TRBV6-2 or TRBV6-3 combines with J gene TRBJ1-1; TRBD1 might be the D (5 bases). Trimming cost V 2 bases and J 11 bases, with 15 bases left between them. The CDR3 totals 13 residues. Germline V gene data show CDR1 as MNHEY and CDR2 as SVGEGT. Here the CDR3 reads CASSYTNRRDAFF. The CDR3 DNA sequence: TGTGCCAGCAGTTACACAAACCGACGGGACGCTTTCTTT.

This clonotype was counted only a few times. The CDR3 loop reads CASSLPGQYYGYTF. DNA for the CDR3: TGTGCCAGCAGTTTACCGGGACAGTACTATGGCTACACCTTC. The chain employs TRBV12-3 or TRBV12-4 and TRBJ1-2, with 7 bases fitting TRBD1. The J segment lost 3 bases and the V segment lost 2 bases, leaving 3 bases of the junction unmatched. This CDR3 has 14 amino acids.

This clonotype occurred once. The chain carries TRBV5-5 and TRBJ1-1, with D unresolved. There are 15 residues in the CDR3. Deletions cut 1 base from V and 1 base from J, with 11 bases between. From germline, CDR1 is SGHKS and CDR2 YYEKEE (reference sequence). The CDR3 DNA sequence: TGTGCCAGCAGCTTGTTGACGGTTACGAACACTGAAGCTTTCTTT. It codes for CASSLLTVTNTEAFF.

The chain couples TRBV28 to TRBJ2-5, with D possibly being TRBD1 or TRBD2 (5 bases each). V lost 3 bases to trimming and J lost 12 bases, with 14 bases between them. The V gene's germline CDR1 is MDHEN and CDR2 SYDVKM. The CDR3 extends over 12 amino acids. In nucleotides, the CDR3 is TGTGCCAGCAGTTTGAGGCGAGGGACGGAGTACTTC. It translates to CASSLRRGTEYF. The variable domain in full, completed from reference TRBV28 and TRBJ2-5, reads DVKVTQSSRYLVKRTGEKVFLECVQDMDHENMFWYRQDPGLGLRLIYFSYDVKMKEKGDIPEGYSVSREKKERFSLILESASTNQTSMYLCASSLRRGTEYFGPGTRLLVL.

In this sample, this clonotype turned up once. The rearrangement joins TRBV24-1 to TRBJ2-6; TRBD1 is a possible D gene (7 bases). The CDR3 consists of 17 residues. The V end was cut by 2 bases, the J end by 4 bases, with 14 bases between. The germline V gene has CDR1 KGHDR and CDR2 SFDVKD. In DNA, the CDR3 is TGTGCCACCAGTGATTCCCCAGGGGGGAGAGGGGCCAACGTCCTGACTTTC. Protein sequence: CATSDSPGGRGANVLTF.

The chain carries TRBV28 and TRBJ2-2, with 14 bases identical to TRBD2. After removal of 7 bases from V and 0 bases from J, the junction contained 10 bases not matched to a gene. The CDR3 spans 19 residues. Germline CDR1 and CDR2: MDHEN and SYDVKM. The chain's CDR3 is CASTTTRTSGRPNTGELFF. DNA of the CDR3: TGTGCCAGCACCACAACTCGGACTAGCGGGAGGCCGAACACCGGGGAGCTGTTTTTT.

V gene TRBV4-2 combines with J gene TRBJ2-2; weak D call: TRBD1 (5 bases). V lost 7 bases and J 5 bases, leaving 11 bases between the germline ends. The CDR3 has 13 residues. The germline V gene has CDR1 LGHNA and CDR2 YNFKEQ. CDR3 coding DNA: TGTGCCAGCAACCAGGGTTATACCGGGGAGCTGTTTTTT. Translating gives CASNQGYTGELFF.

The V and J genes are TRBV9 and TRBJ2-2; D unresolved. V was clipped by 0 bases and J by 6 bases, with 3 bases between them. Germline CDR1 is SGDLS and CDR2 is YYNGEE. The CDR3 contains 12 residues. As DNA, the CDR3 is TGTGCCAGCAGCGTAGGGCCCGGGGAGCTGTTTTTT. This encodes CASSVGPGELFF.

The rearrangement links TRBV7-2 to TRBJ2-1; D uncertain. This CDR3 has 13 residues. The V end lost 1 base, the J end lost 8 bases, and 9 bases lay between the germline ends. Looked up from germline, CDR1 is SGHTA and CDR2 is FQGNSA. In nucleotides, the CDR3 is TGTGCCAGCAGCTTAGTCAACGGCTATGAGCAGTTCTTC. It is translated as CASSLVNGYEQFF.

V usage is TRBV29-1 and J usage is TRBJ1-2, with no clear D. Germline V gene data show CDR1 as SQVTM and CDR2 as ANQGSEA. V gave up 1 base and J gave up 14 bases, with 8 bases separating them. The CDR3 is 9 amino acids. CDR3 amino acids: CSVEGATTF. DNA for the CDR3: TGCAGCGTTGAAGGGGCAACTACCTTC.

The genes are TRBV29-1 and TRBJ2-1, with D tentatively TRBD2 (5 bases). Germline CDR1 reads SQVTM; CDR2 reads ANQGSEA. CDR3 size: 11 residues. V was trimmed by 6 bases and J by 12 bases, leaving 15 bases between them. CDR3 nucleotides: TGCAGCGTACAGAGGGTTGAAAGGCAGTTCTTC. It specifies CSVQRVERQFF.

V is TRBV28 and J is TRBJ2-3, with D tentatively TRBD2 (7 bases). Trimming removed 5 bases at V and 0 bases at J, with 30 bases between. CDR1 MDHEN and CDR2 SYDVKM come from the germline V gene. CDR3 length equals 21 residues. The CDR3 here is CASSPSWIAGPGGGSTDTQYF. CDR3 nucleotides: TGTGCCAGCAGTCCCTCCTGGATAGCGGGCCCCGGAGGGGGTAGCACAGATACGCAGTATTTT.

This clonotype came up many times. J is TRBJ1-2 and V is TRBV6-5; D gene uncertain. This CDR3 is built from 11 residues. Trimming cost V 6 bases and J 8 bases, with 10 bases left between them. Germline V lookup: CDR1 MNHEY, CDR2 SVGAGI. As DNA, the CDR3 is TGTGCCAGCAGGAAGGCAGACGGCTACACCTTC. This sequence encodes CASRKADGYTF.

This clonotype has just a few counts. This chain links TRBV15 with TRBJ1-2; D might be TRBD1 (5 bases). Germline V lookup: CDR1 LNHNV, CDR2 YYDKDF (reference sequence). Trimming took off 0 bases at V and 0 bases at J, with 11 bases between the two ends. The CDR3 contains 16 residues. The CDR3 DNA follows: TGTGCCACCAGCAGAGATCTACAGGAAGCTAACTATGGCTACACCTTC. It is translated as CATSRDLQEANYGYTF. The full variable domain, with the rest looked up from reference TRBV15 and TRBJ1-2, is DAMVIQNPRYQVTQFGKPVTLSCSQTLNHNVMYWYQQKSSQAPKLLFHYYDKDFNNEADTPDNFQSRRPNTSFCFLDIRSPGLGDTAMYLCATSRDLQEANYGYTFGSGTRLTVV.

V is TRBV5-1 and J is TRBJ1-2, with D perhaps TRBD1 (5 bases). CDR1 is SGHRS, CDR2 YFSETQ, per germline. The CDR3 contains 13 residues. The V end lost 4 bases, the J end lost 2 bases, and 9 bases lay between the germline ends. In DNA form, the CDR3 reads TGCGCCAGCAGCCCCGGGGCGAACTATGGCTACACCTTC. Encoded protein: CASSPGANYGYTF. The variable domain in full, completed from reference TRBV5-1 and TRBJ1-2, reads KAGVTQTPRYLIKTRGQQVTLSCSPISGHRSVSWYQQTPGQGLQFLFEYFSETQRNKGNFPGRFSGRQFSNSRSEMNVSTLELGDSALYLCASSPGANYGYTFGSGTRLTVV.

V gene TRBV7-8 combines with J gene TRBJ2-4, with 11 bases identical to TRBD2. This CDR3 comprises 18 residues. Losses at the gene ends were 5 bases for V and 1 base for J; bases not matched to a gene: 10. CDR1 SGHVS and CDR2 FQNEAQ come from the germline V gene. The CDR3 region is CASSPGGSGRAAKNIQYF. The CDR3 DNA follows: TGTGCCAGCAGCCCTGGTGGTAGCGGGAGGGCGGCCAAAAACATTCAGTACTTC.

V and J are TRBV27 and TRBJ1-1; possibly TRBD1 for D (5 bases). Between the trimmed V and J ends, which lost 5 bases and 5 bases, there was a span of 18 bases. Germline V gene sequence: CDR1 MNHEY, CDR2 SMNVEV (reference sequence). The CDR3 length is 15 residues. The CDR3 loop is CASSGTPGRSTEAFF. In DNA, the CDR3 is TGTGCCAGCAGTGGAACTCCGGGGCGCTCAACTGAAGCTTTCTTT.

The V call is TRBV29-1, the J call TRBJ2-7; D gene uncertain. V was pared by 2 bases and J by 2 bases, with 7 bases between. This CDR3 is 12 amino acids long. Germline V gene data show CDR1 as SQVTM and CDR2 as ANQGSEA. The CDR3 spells CSVETATYEQYF. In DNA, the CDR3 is TGCAGCGTTGAAACAGCTACCTACGAGCAGTACTTC.

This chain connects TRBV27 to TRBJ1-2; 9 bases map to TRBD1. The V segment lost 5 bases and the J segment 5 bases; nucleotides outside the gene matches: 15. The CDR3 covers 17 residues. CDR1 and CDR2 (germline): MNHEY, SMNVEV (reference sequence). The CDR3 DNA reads TGTGCCAGCAGTGTCCGGGGACAGGGACCAGCACCTTATGGCTACACCTTC. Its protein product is CASSVRGQGPAPYGYTF.

The CDR3 sequence is CSANPGRGKQPQHF. CDR3 nucleotide sequence: TGCAGTGCCAACCCCGGCAGGGGGAAACAGCCCCAGCATTTT. This sequence joins TRBV20-1 and TRBJ1-5; 7 bases fit TRBD1. Losses at the gene ends were 6 bases for V and 7 bases for J; bases not matched to a gene: 12. The germline CDR1 and CDR2 sequences are DFQATT and SNEGSKA (reference sequence). The CDR3 has 14 amino acids.

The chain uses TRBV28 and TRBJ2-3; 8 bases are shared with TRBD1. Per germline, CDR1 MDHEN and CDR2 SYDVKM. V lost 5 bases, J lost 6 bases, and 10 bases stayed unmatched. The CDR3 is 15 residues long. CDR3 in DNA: TGTGCCAGCAGTCTAATTGACAGGGGTTTGGATACGCAGTATTTT. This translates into CASSLIDRGLDTQYF.

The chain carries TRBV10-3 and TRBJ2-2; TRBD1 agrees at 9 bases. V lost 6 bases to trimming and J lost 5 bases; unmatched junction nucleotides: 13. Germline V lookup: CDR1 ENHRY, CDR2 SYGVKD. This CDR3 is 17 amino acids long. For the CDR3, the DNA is TGTGCCATCAGCGCCACCTCGGGACAGGGAATAACCGGGGAGCTGTTTTTT. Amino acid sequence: CAISATSGQGITGELFF.

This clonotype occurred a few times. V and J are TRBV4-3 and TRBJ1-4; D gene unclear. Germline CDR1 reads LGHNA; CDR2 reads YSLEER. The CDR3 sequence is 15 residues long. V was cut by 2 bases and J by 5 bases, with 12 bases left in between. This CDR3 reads CASSQRAYRNEKLFF. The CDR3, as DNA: TGCGCCAGCAGCCAAAGGGCCTACCGGAATGAAAAACTGTTTTTT.

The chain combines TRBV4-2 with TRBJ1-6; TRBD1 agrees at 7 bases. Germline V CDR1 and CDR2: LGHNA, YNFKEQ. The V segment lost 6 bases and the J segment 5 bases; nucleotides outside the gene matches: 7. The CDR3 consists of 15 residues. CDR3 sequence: CASRGLTGDNSPLHF. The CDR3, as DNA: TGTGCCAGCAGGGGCCTAACAGGGGATAATTCACCCCTCCACTTT.